This TCR beta chain was captured in a study of blood T cells in healthy people across ages. Study-wide findings and caveats: Aged donors had fewer naive CD4+ cells and lower diversity than long-lived donors.

This CDR3 spans 14 amino acids. V was pared by 5 bases and J by 5 bases, with 18 bases between. Germline V lookup: CDR1 SQVTM, CDR2 ANQGSEA. This clonotype was counted only a few times. Its antigen remains unknown. Ranging in age from about 6 to 100, the donors were healthy Caucasian individuals from Russia. Total RNA was isolated from each sample in quantities of at least 5.5 micrograms. With a J-beta primer mix and a sample-barcoded 5' primer, a second PCR ran about 6 to 11 cycles. TCRdb recomputed calls from the 5' RACE reads with MiXCR, one row per CDR3 protein. This table has 1 million to 1.2 million distinct CDR3 sequences, around two fifths appearing once.

V usage is TRBV29-1 and J usage is TRBJ1-1; D is uncertain. The TCR comes from a man between 18 and 35 years old in good health. The sequencing sample was made of blood. For the CDR3, the DNA is TGCAGCGTTATGAGGGTTTATTCGAGGACTGAAGCTTTCTTT. Amino acids: CSVMRVYSRTEAFF.